Each of the 10 T cell receptor beta chains below was sequenced from the same sample in a study of CD8+ T cells in alopecia areata. Treatment here: oral pan-JAK inhibitor, 5-10 mg twice daily. Reverse transcribed after extraction, RNA yielded cDNA as the sequencing template. Using immunoSEQ multiplex PCR, the repertoire was profiled, and TCRdb retains in-frame clones only, with some absent. The sample records 150,000 to 200,000 clones, roughly 70% being singletons. This material consisted of CD4+ T cells sorted from blood, taken between weeks 49 and 50, from a patient treated with tofacitinib. Every receptor here comes from a human donor with alopecia areata.

V gene TRBV10-3 combines with J gene TRBJ1-1, with TRBD1 matching 9 bases. This CDR3 contains 15 residues. With 6 bases clipped from V and 4 bases from J, the junction kept 9 bases outside the gene matches. Germline V gene lookup returns CDR1 ENHRY and CDR2 SYGVKD. CDR3 protein: CAIRGDREGGTEAFF. CDR3 DNA sequence: TGTGCCATCAGAGGGGACAGGGAGGGGGGCACTGAAGCTTTCTTT.

V and J are TRBV29-1 and TRBJ1-2; a possible D gene is TRBD1 (6 bases). Deletions cut 4 bases from V and 2 bases from J, with 17 bases between. Germline CDR1 SQVTM, CDR2 ANQGSEA. This CDR3 spans 15 amino acids. The CDR3 sequence is CSVGSGGGLNYGYTF. The CDR3 DNA is TGCAGCGTTGGGTCAGGTGGGGGCCTCAACTATGGCTACACCTTC.

This clone appeared a few times. The chain combines TRBV30 with TRBJ1-2, with TRBD1 identical over 9 bases. J lost 7 bases, V lost 0 bases, and 12 bases had no gene match. CDR3 length equals 16 residues. CDR1 GTSNPN and CDR2 SVGIG come from the germline V gene (reference sequence). The CDR3 bases are TGTGCCTGGAGTGTTCCGCCGGGACAGGGCCTCTTTGGCTACACCTTC. It yields the protein CAWSVPPGQGLFGYTF.

This clone was seen a few times. V usage is TRBV6-6 and J usage is TRBJ2-2; a weak D match, TRBD2 (5 bases). Looked up from germline, CDR1 is MNHNY and CDR2 is SVGAGI (reference sequence). The CDR3 extends over 14 amino acids. The germline V and J ends were trimmed by 10 bases and 6 bases, with 18 bases remaining between them. For the CDR3, the DNA is TGTGCCACTACTCGAGGGTCAGTTTCCGGGGAGCTGTTTTTT. This codes for CATTRGSVSGELFF.

The chain employs TRBV5-6 and TRBJ2-7; the D is unclear. Per the germline V gene, CDR1 is SGHDT and CDR2 is YYEEEE. The CDR3 extends over 13 amino acids. Trimming removed 5 bases at V and 6 bases at J, with 15 bases between. CDR3 sequence: CASRFLSLGEQYF. In DNA form, the CDR3 reads TGTGCCAGCAGATTCTTGAGCTTGGGCGAGCAGTACTTC. Looking up the rest from reference TRBV5-6 and TRBJ2-7 gives the full variable domain: DAGVTQSPTHLIKTRGQQVTLRCSPKSGHDTVSWYQQALGQGPQFIFQYYEEEERQRGNFPDRFSGHQFPNYSSELNVNALLLGDSALYLCASRFLSLGEQYFGPGTRLTVT.

This chain uses TRBV29-1 with TRBJ2-3; 8 positions agree with TRBD1. V shed 4 bases and J 5 bases; nucleotides not matched to a gene: 8. Germline V gene sequence: CDR1 SQVTM, CDR2 ANQGSEA. CDR3 length: 14 amino acids. CDR3 residues: CSVVDREYGDTQYF. The DNA for the CDR3 is TGCAGCGTTGTGGACAGGGAGTATGGAGATACGCAGTATTTT.

The J gene is TRBJ1-1, the V gene TRBV5-6, with a tentative D call TRBD1 (6 bases). The CDR3 contains 12 residues. Trimming pared 4 bases from V and 9 bases from J, leaving 13 bases between. Germline assignment: CDR1 SGHDT and CDR2 YYEEEE. This CDR3 reads CASSLGRDKAFF. DNA for the CDR3: TGTGCCAGCAGCCTGGGACGGGACAAAGCTTTCTTT.

The rearrangement links TRBV20-1 to TRBJ1-1; D is undetermined. CDR1 and CDR2 from the germline V gene are DFQATT and SNEGSKA (reference sequence). Trimming removed 4 bases at V and 4 bases at J, with 7 bases between. The CDR3 is made up of 11 amino acids. The CDR3 loop is CSATTSTEAFF. In nucleotides, the CDR3 is TGCAGTGCTACGACTTCCACTGAAGCTTTCTTT.

The CDR3 DNA sequence: TGCAGCGTTCGGGACACGAACTACGAGCAGTACTTC. Protein sequence: CSVRDTNYEQYF. J is TRBJ2-7 and V is TRBV29-1, with D possibly being TRBD1 (6 bases). Trimming pared 5 bases from V and 3 bases from J, leaving 11 bases between. The CDR3 length is 12 residues. In germline, CDR1 is SQVTM, CDR2 ANQGSEA.

This clone was counted between two and nine times. The J gene is TRBJ2-1, the V gene TRBV10-3; D gene unclear. There are 10 residues in the CDR3. Trimming removed 8 bases from V and 9 bases from J, with 8 bases in between. Looked up from germline, CDR1 is ENHRY and CDR2 is SYGVKD. CDR3 coding DNA: TGTGCCATCCCGGGCGGTGAGCAGTTCTTC. The encoded protein is CAIPGGEQFF.